This TCR beta chain was observed in a study of cytomegalovirus exposure and HLA in healthy donors. Overall study findings and caveats: A later examination showed that TCR association rates differed by HLA locus, with DRB1 most and HLA-C fewest. Associated with HLA alleles at 0.05 false discovery rate in a later analysis were over 15,000 TCR beta sequences.

PCR amplification relied on 60 Vbeta primers (plus 13 Jbeta primers). This table comes from immunoSEQ multiplex PCR, and its TCRdb copy is limited to in-frame clones, with some not included. The table has about 140,000 clones, around 81% seen once. On this clone itself: Its specificity is unknown.

Germline V CDR1 and CDR2: SGHAT, FQNNGV. V dropped 8 bases and J dropped 6; count of bases not matched to a gene: 10. CDR3 size: 15 residues. Sequencing used PBMCs. The chain combines TRBV11-2 with TRBJ2-3; TRBD2 aligns across 11 bases. This receptor was taken from a male donor in good health and CMV-seronegative. The CDR3 reads CASSKLAGASDTQYF. The CDR3 DNA sequence: TGTGCCAGCTCTAAACTAGCGGGGGCGAGCGATACGCAGTATTTT.